This T cell receptor beta chain derives from a study of cytomegalovirus exposure and HLA in healthy donors. Study-wide background: Earlier sequencing of some 190 million T cells yielded roughly 100 million unique TCR beta sequences.

The PCR contained 60 Vbeta and 13 Jbeta primers. Original processing notes: Later, an analysis found approximately 80 million unique TCR beta chains, and 8.5 million to 14 million of these were shared. Sequencing was performed with immunoSEQ multiplex PCR; in TCRdb, only in-frame clones are kept and a portion is missing. V and J calls and clone size are as listed in that table; D and trimming were resolved from the DNA. Of around 190,000 clones listed, 75% to 80% were seen once; the top ten hold 2.9%. Per the germline V gene, CDR1 is SNHLY and CDR2 is FYNNEI. V shed 4 bases, J shed 7 bases, and the junction held 4 bases outside the gene matches. There are 15 residues in the CDR3. Remarks on this clone: Its antigen is undetermined.

Regarding the study as a whole: Researchers reported in a later analysis that a missense DCLRE1C variant was tied to TCR beta V- and J-gene trimming.

The genes are TRBV2 and TRBJ2-1, with TRBD2 matching over 13 bases. Material: PBMCs. The TCR sequence derives from a female donor in good health and CMV-seronegative. CDR3 region: CASSGLAGGRNEQFF. The CDR3 nucleotides are TGTGCCAGCAGTGGACTAGCGGGGGGACGGAATGAGCAGTTCTTC.